The 20 T cell receptor beta chains presented below share a single source sample, sequenced in a study of blood T cell repertoires in COVID-19. Sequencing used immunoSEQ multiplex PCR; TCRdb keeps in-frame clones, though not all of them. This sample has about 310,000 clones, with approximately 88% found just once. Sequenced input: PBMCs or T cells enriched from blood (not recorded which). Receptors were obtained from a young woman who had recovered from COVID-19.

The rearrangement links TRBV9 to TRBJ1-1; 11 bases fit TRBD1. There are 16 residues in the CDR3. Germline V gene data show CDR1 as SGDLS and CDR2 as YYNGEE. The V and J ends lost 0 bases and 6 bases, in that order; junction bases with no gene match: 7. The CDR3 nucleotides read TGTGCCAGCAGCGTAGGGACAGGGGGCGGGGTGGCTGAAGCTTTCTTT. Protein: CASSVGTGGGVAEAFF.

This chain connects TRBV7-8 to TRBJ2-7, with 11 bases that match TRBD2. The V gene's germline CDR1 is SGHVS and CDR2 FQNEAQ. Unmatched junction bases numbered 15, after V lost 5 bases and J lost 6 bases. The CDR3 is made up of 17 amino acids. CDR3 loop: CASSPTGTSGRGGEQYF. The CDR3 coding sequence is TGTGCCAGCAGCCCCACCGGGACTAGCGGCCGGGGGGGCGAGCAGTACTTC. The full variable domain, with the rest looked up from reference TRBV7-8 and TRBJ2-7, is GAGVSQSPRYKVAKRGQDVALRCDPISGHVSLFWYQQALGQGPEFLTYFQNEAQLDKSGLPSDRFFAERPEGSVSTLKIQRTQQEDSAVYLCASSPTGTSGRGGEQYFGPGTRLTVT.

CDR3 protein: CASSGEGASYEQYF. In nucleotides, the CDR3 is TGTGCCAGCAGTGGAGAGGGGGCGAGCTACGAGCAGTACTTC. This chain connects TRBV2 to TRBJ2-7, with 7 bases fitting TRBD1. Germline V gene lookup returns CDR1 SNHLY and CDR2 FYNNEI. V shed 4 bases, J shed 3 bases, and the junction held 6 bases outside the gene matches. The CDR3 length is 14 residues.

The rearrangement joins TRBV7-9 to TRBJ2-7; 7 bases are shared with TRBD1. Germline V gene lookup returns CDR1 SEHNR and CDR2 FQNEAQ (reference sequence). The trim removed 5 bases at V and 5 bases at J, leaving 9 bases unmatched. This CDR3 is built from 14 residues. The CDR3 nucleotides read TGTGCCAGCAGCCCAGAACGGGACAGCAACGAGCAGTACTTC. Its protein is CASSPERDSNEQYF.

The rearrangement links TRBV7-2 to TRBJ1-1; tentative D call: TRBD1 (6 bases). This CDR3 region has 15 residues. Trimming took off 3 bases at V and 5 bases at J, with 16 bases between the two ends. Germline V gives CDR1 SGHTA, CDR2 FQGNSA. Here the CDR3 DNA reads TGTGCCAGCAGCTTTCAGGGGATTTGGGGAACTGAAGCTTTCTTT. It specifies CASSFQGIWGTEAFF.

This clone has a single count. One end of the junction fails to match germline, which may point to a read error. The V gene is TRBV3-1 (or the pseudogene TRBV3-2), the J gene TRBJ1-2; 9 bases line up with TRBD1. This CDR3 is 11 amino acids long. The germline gives CDR1 LGHDT, CDR2 YNNKEL (reference sequence). CDR3 bases: TGTGCCAGCAGCCTGGGACAGGGCTTCGCCTTC. Its protein is CASSLGQGFAF.

The chain is built from TRBV6-5 and TRBJ2-1; TRBD2 matches at 8 bases. Germline V gene lookup returns CDR1 MNHEY and CDR2 SVGAGI. V was clipped by 6 bases and J by 7 bases; unmatched bases: 5. This CDR3 spans 13 amino acids. The CDR3 region is CASSTGTRNEQFF. The CDR3 DNA follows: TGTGCCAGCAGCACCGGGACTAGGAATGAGCAGTTCTTC.

The genes are TRBV20-1 and TRBJ1-1; D gene uncertain. Per germline, CDR1 DFQATT and CDR2 SNEGSKA (reference sequence). Trimming stripped 8 bases from V and 7 bases from J, with 11 bases between. The CDR3 runs to 10 residues. This chain's CDR3 is CSPTVVEAFF. The DNA for the CDR3 is TGCAGTCCTACGGTGGTTGAAGCTTTCTTT.

V and J are TRBV6-2 or TRBV6-3 and TRBJ2-2; the D is unclear. The CDR3 extends over 16 amino acids. Per the germline V gene, CDR1 is MNHEY and CDR2 is SVGEGT. Trimming left V 2 bases short and J 0 bases short, with 10 bases between. CDR3 region: CASSYRRLANTGELFF. DNA of the CDR3: TGTGCCAGCAGTTACCGGCGGCTAGCGAACACCGGGGAGCTGTTTTTT.

The chain recombines TRBV28 with TRBJ2-5, with a tentative D call TRBD2 (5 bases). Germline values: CDR1 MDHEN, CDR2 SYDVKM. The ends were cut back, 5 bases at V and 5 bases at J, with 15 bases in the middle. The CDR3 runs 14 residues. CDR3 loop: CASSVAGVAETQYF. CDR3 bases: TGTGCCAGCAGTGTAGCAGGCGTAGCGGAGACCCAGTACTTC. Together with reference TRBV28 and TRBJ2-5, the CDR3 gives the full variable domain: DVKVTQSSRYLVKRTGEKVFLECVQDMDHENMFWYRQDPGLGLRLIYFSYDVKMKEKGDIPEGYSVSREKKERFSLILESASTNQTSMYLCASSVAGVAETQYFGPGTRLLVL.

The chain couples TRBV28 to TRBJ2-6; 7 bases line up with TRBD1. With V trimmed by 5 bases and J by 0 bases, 7 bases remained unmatched. Looked up from germline, CDR1 is MDHEN and CDR2 is SYDVKM. The CDR3 consists of 17 residues. As DNA, the CDR3 is TGTGCCAGCAGTCCCTCCCGGGACAGCTCTGGGGCCAACGTCCTGACTTTC. Encoded protein: CASSPSRDSSGANVLTF.

V gene TRBV4-1 combines with J gene TRBJ1-1; maybe TRBD1 (6 bases). Germline-derived CDR1 and CDR2 are MGHRA and YSYEKL. The CDR3 contains 15 residues. V lost 0 bases to trimming and J lost 4 bases, with 12 bases between them. This chain's CDR3 is CASSQENRVSTEAFF. In nucleotides, the CDR3 is TGCGCCAGCAGCCAAGAAAACAGGGTAAGCACTGAAGCTTTCTTT.

The V call is TRBV6-2 or TRBV6-3, the J call TRBJ1-1; D call uncertain. V shed 0 bases and J shed 3 bases, with 2 bases lying between them. Germline V gene lookup returns CDR1 MNHEY and CDR2 SVGEGT. The CDR3 consists of 12 residues. Written as DNA, the CDR3 is TGTGCCAGCAGTTACTCCTACACTGAAGCTTTCTTT. This translates into CASSYSYTEAFF.

The V and J genes are TRBV9 and TRBJ1-2; possible D gene TRBD1, 5 bases. Per germline, CDR1 SGDLS and CDR2 YYNGEE. V lost 3 bases and J lost 4, with 16 bases in between. The CDR3 totals 15 residues. CDR3 loop: CASSASRRGIYGYTF. In nucleotides, the CDR3 is TGTGCCAGCAGCGCCTCCCGAAGGGGCATCTATGGCTACACCTTC. Supplemented by reference TRBV9 and TRBJ1-2, the full variable domain reads DSGVTQTPKHLITATGQRVTLRCSPRSGDLSVYWYQQSLDQGLQFLIQYYNGEERAKGNILERFSAQQFPDLHSELNLSSLELGDSALYFCASSASRRGIYGYTFGSGTRLTVV.

A single count supports this clone. This chain joins TRBV11-3 and TRBJ2-3; TRBD1 is a possible D gene (5 bases). The CDR3 runs to 14 residues. Germline values: CDR1 SGHNT, CDR2 YENEEA. V lost 8 bases, J lost 0 bases, and 12 bases lay in between. CDR3 amino acids: CASSTAHSTDTQYF. DNA for the CDR3: TGTGCCAGCTCGACAGCTCATAGCACAGATACGCAGTATTTT.

In this sample, this clone turned up once. The J gene is TRBJ2-2, the V gene TRBV7-6; 10 bases are shared with TRBD2. Germline-derived CDR1 and CDR2 are SGHVS and FNYEAQ. With 5 bases clipped from V and 5 bases from J, the junction kept 17 bases outside the gene matches. The CDR3 runs to 19 residues. For the CDR3, the DNA is TGTGCCAGCAGCCCCACCGCCAGCGGGGGGGTTGTTAGAACCGGGGAGCTGTTTTTT. This gives the protein CASSPTASGGVVRTGELFF.

This clone is a singleton in its sample. The rearrangement joins TRBV27 to TRBJ1-5; no reliable D call. The germline CDR1 and CDR2 sequences are MNHEY and SMNVEV (reference sequence). This CDR3 spans 13 amino acids. The V and J ends lost 4 bases and 6 bases respectively, with 10 bases between them. CDR3 sequence reads: CASSYRRGQPQHF. The CDR3 DNA reads TGTGCCAGCAGTTACCGTCGAGGTCAGCCCCAGCATTTT.

The gene calls are TRBV7-2 and TRBJ2-7; the D is unclear. CDR1 is SGHTA, CDR2 FQGNSA, per germline. The V and J ends lost 1 base and 7 bases respectively, with 17 bases between them. This CDR3 contains 15 residues. CDR3 in DNA: TGTGCCAGCAGCTTAGGAGGTCGCATGGTGGGTGAGCAGTACTTC. Protein sequence: CASSLGGRMVGEQYF.

This rearrangement joins TRBV27 to TRBJ1-6; no reliable D call. The germline CDR1 and CDR2 sequences are MNHEY and SMNVEV (reference sequence). The V end was cut by 5 bases, the J end by 0 bases, with 5 bases between. The CDR3 extends over 14 amino acids. The CDR3 nucleotides read TGTGCCAGCAGTCCTCTCTCCTATAATTCACCCCTCCACTTT. Translation gives CASSPLSYNSPLHF.

This chain connects TRBV7-6 to TRBJ2-7; 13 bases match TRBD2. The junction had 7 bases not matched to a gene; V was cut back by 5 bases and J by 3 bases. In germline, CDR1 is SGHVS, CDR2 FNYEAQ. The CDR3 contains 16 residues. The CDR3 sequence is CASSRGLAGAGYEQYF. The CDR3 nucleotides are TGTGCCAGCAGCAGAGGACTAGCGGGGGCAGGCTACGAGCAGTACTTC. Supplemented by reference TRBV7-6 and TRBJ2-7, the full variable domain reads GAGVSQSPRYKVTKRGQDVALRCDPISGHVSLYWYRQALGQGPEFLTYFNYEAQQDKSGLPNDRFSAERPEGSISTLTIQRTEQRDSAMYRCASSRGLAGAGYEQYFGPGTRLTVT.